This T cell receptor (beta chain) was retrieved from a study of T cells after yellow fever vaccination. The study, taken as a whole, reports: Re-detected after boosting: most primary clones, about 96% of CD4 and 80% to 90% of CD8.

Regarding this clonotype: The antigen remains undetermined.

Synthesis of TCR cDNA relied on 5'RACE template switching, which attached a universal primer site and UMIs. Each CDR3 protein is one row after TCRdb ran MiXCR on the 5' RACE reads. The sample comprises just under 600,000 distinct CDR3 sequences, roughly 13% of which are singletons, and over 12% rests with the top ten. The V gene end was trimmed by 6 bases and the J gene end by 5 bases; junction bases not matched to a gene: 19. Germline V gene lookup returns CDR1 MNHNS and CDR2 SASEGT. The CDR3 is 19 amino acids. The sample was PBMCs, taken on the day of the yellow fever booster vaccination. This TCR came from a man aged 25 to 40 who received the YFV17D yellow fever vaccine. The chain employs TRBV6-1 and TRBJ2-1, with 10 bases identical to TRBD1. The CDR3 nucleotides read TGTGCCAGCAGCCAATCCGGGACAGGGGCCCCGCTCCGGAACAATGAGCAGTTCTTC. This translates into CASSQSGTGAPLRNNEQFF.